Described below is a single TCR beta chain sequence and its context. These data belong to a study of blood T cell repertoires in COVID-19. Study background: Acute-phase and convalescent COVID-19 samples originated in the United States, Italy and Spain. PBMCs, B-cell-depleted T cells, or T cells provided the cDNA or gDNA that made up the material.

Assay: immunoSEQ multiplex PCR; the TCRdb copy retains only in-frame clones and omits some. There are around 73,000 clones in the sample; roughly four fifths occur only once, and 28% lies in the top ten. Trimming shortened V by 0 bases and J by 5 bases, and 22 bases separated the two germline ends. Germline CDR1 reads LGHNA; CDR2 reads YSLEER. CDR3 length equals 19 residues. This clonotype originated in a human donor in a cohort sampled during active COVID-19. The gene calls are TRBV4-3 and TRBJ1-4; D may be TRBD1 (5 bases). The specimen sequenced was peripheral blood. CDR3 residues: CASSQDWTDHLGENEKLFF. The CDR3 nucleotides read TGCGCCAGCAGCCAAGATTGGACGGACCACCTAGGGGAAAATGAAAAACTGTTTTTT.